This T cell receptor beta chain emerged from a study of spatial heterogeneity in lung cancer. Turning to the study itself: The study found that TCR transcript counts in tumor regions correlated strongly with a matched bulk RNA-seq T cell module score. Averaged across combinations, each unique TCR and UMI pairing appeared more than ten times in raw reads, which were uncorrected.

This clonotype was seen a handful of times. Its antigen remains unidentified. Indicated time point: sample taken at primary tumor resection. TCRdb re-analysed the 5' RACE reads in MiXCR, keeping a single row per CDR3 protein. The sample yields fewer than 1,500 distinct CDR3 sequences, under 30% seen once. Study-wide results and limits: Counts that tracked tumor mutation counts were those of expanded intratumoral alpha and beta TCRs.

The TCR sequence derives from a female donor with early-stage non-small cell lung cancer. Sequenced material: lung tumor tissue, taken at surgery.

CDR3 nucleotide sequence: TGTGCCAGCAGCCAAGAGGGTGCGGGACTAGGAGTGCAGGAGCAGTTCTTC. Protein product: CASSQEGAGLGVQEQFF. This chain uses TRBV4-2 with TRBJ2-1; 8 nucleotides line up with TRBD2. In germline, CDR1 is LGHNA, CDR2 YNFKEQ. J was trimmed by 10 bases and V by 0 bases; bases with no gene match: 14. The CDR3 length is 17 residues.